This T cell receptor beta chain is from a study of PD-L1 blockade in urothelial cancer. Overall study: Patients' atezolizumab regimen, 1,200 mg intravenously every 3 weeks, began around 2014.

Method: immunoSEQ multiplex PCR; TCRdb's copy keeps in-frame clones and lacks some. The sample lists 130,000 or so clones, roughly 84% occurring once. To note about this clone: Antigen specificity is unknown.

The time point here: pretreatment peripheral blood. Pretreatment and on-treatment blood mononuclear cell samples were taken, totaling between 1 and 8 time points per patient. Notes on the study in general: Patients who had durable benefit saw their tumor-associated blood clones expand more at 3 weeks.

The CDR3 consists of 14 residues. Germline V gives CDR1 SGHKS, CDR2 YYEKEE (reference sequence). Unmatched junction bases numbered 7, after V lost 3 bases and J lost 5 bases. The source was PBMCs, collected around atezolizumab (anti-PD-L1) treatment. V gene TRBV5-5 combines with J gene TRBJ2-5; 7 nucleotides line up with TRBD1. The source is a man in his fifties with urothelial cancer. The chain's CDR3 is CASSSGQEVETQYF. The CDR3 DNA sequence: TGTGCCAGCAGCTCCGGACAGGAGGTCGAGACCCAGTACTTC.